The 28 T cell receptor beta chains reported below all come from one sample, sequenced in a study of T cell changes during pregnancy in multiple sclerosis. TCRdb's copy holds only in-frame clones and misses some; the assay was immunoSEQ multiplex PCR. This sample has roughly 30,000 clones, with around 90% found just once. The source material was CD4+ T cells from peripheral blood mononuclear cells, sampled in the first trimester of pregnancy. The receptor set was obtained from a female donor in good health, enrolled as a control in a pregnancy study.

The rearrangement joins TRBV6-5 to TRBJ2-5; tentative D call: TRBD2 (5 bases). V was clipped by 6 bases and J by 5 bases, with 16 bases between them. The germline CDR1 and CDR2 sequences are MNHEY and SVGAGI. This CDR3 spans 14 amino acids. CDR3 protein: CASSRSGSAETQYF. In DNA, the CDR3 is TGTGCCAGCAGCCGGTCGGGGAGCGCGGAGACCCAGTACTTC.

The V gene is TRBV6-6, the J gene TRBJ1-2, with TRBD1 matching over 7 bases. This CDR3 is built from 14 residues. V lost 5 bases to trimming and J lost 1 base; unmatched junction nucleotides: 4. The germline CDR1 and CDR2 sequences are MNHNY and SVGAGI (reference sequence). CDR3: CASSPGTVNYGYTF. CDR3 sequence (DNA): TGTGCCAGCAGTCCTGGGACAGTTAACTATGGCTACACCTTC.

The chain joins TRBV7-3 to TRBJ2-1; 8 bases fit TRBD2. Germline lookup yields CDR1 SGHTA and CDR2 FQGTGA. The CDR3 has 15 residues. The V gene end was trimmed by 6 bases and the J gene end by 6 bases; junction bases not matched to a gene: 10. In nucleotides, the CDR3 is TGTGCCAGCAGTGAAAGCGGGAGCGGGGTCAATGAGCAGTTCTTC. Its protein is CASSESGSGVNEQFF. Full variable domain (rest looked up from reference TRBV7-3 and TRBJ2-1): GAGVSQTPSNKVTEKGKYVELRCDPISGHTALYWYRQSLGQGPEFLIYFQGTGAADDSGLPNDRFFAVRPEGSVSTLKIQRTERGDSAVYLCASSESGSGVNEQFFGPGTRLTVL.

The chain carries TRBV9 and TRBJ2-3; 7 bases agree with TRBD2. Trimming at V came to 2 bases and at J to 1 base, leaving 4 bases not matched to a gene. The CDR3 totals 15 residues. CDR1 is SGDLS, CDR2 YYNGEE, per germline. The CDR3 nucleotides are TGTGCCAGCAGCGTTGCGGGAGTAGGCACAGATACGCAGTATTTT. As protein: CASSVAGVGTDTQYF.

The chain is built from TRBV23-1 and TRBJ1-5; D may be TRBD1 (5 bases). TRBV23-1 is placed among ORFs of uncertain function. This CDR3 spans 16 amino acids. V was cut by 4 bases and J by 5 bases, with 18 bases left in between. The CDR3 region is CASSPPRDGADQPQHF. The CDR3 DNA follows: TGCGCCAGCAGTCCCCCCAGGGATGGCGCCGATCAGCCCCAGCATTTT.

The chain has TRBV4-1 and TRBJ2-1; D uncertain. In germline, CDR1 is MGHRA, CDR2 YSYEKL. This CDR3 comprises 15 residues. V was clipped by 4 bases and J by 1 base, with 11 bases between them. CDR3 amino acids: CASSPPKPSYNEQFF. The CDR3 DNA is TGCGCCAGCAGCCCTCCGAAGCCTTCCTACAATGAGCAGTTCTTC.

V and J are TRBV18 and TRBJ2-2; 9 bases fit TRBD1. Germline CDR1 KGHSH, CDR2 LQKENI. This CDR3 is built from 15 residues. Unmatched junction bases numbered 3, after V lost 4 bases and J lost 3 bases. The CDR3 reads CASSRGQGDTGELFF. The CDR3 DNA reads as TGTGCCAGCTCACGGGGACAGGGCGACACCGGGGAGCTGTTTTTT. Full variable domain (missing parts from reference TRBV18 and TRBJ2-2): NAGVMQNPRHLVRRRGQEARLRCSPMKGHSHVYWYRQLPEEGLKFMVYLQKENIIDESGMPKERFSAEFPKEGPSILRIQQVVRGDSAAYFCASSRGQGDTGELFFGEGSRLTVL.

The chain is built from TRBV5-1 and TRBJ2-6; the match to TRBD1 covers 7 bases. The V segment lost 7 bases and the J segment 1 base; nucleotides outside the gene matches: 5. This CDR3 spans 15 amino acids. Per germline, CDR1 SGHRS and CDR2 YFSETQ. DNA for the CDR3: TGCGCCAGCGCCATGACAGGGTCTGGGGCCAACGTCCTGACTTTC. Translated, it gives CASAMTGSGANVLTF.

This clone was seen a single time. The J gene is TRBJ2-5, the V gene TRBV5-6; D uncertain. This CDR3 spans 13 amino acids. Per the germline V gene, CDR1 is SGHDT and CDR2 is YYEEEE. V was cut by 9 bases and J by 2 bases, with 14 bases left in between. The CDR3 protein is CATKKGEQETQYF. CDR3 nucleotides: TGTGCCACCAAGAAAGGAGAACAAGAGACCCAGTACTTC. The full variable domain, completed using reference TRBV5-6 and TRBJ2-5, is DAGVTQSPTHLIKTRGQQVTLRCSPKSGHDTVSWYQQALGQGPQFIFQYYEEEERQRGNFPDRFSGHQFPNYSSELNVNALLLGDSALYLCATKKGEQETQYFGPGTRLLVL.

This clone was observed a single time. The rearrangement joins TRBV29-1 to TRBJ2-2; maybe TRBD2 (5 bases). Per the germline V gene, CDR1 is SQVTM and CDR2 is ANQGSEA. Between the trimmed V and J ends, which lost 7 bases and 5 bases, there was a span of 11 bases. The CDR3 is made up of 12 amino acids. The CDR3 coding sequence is TGCAGCGCGGGGTGGGAAACCGGGGAGCTGTTTTTT. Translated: CSAGWETGELFF.

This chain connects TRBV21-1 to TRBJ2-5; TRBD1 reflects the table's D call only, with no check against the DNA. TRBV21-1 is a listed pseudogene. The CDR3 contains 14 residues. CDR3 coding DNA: TGTGCCAGCAGCAGGGGACAGGGGGTGCAGACCCAGTACTTC. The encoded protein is CASSRGQGVQTQYF.

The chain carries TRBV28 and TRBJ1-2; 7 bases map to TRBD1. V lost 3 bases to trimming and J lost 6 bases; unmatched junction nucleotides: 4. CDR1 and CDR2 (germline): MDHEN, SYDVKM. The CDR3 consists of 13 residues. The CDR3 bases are TGTGCCAGCAGTTTTCCAGGGGGGAATGGCTACACCTTC. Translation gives CASSFPGGNGYTF.

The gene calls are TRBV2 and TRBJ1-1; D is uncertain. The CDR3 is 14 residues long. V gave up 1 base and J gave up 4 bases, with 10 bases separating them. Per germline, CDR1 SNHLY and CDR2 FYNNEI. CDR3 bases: TGTGCCAGCAGTGAAGTCGTCCGCGGCACTGAAGCTTTCTTT. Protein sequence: CASSEVVRGTEAFF.

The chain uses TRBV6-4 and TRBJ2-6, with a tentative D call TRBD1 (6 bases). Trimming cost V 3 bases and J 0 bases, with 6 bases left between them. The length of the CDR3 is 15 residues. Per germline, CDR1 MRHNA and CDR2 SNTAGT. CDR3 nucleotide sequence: TGTGCCAGCAGTGAGGACAGCTCTGGGGCCAACGTCCTGACTTTC. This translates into CASSEDSSGANVLTF.

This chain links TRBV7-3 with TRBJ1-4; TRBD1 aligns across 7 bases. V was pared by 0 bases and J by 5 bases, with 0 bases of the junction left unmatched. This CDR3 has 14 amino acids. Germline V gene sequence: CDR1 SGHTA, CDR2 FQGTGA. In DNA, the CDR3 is TGTGCCAGCAGCTTAACGACAGGGAATGAAAAACTGTTTTTT. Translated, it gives CASSLTTGNEKLFF. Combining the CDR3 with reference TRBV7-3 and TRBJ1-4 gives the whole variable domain GAGVSQTPSNKVTEKGKYVELRCDPISGHTALYWYRQSLGQGPEFLIYFQGTGAADDSGLPNDRFFAVRPEGSVSTLKIQRTERGDSAVYLCASSLTTGNEKLFFGSGTQLSVL.

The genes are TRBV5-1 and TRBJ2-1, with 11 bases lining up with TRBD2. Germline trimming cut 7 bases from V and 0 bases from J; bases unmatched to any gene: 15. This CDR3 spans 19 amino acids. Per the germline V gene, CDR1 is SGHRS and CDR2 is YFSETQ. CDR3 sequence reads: CASYSPPGTSGSSYNEQFF. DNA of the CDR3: TGCGCCAGCTACTCCCCCCCCGGGACTAGCGGCAGCTCCTACAATGAGCAGTTCTTC.

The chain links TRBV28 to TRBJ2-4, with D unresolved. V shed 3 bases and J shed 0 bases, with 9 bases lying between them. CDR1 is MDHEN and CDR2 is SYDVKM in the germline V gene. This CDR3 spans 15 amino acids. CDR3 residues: CASSFPGVAKNIQYF. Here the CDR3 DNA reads TGTGCCAGCAGTTTCCCTGGAGTAGCCAAAAACATTCAGTACTTC.

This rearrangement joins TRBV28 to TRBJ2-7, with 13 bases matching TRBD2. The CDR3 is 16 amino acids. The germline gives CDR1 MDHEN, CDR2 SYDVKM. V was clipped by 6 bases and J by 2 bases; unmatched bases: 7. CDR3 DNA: TGTGCCAGCAGGTCACTAGCGGGAGGGAGGGCCTACGAGCAGTACTTC. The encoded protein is CASRSLAGGRAYEQYF.

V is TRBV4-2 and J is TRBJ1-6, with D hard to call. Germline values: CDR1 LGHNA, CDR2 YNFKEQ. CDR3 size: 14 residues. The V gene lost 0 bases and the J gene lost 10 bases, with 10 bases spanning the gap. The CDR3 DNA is TGTGCCAGCAGCCAAGATCCGGCGGAGTCACCCCTCCACTTT. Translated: CASSQDPAESPLHF.

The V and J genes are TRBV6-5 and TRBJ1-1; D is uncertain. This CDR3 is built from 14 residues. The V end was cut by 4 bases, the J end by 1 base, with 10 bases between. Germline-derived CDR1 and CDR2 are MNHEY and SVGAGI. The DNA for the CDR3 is TGTGCCAGCAGTTCTCGAGACTGGAACACTGAAGCTTTCTTT. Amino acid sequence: CASSSRDWNTEAFF.

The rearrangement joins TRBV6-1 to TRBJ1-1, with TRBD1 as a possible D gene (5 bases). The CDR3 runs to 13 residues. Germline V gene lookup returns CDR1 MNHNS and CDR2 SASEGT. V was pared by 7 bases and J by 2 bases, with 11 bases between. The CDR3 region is CASTVRANTEAFF. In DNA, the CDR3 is TGTGCCAGCACTGTCAGGGCCAACACTGAAGCTTTCTTT.

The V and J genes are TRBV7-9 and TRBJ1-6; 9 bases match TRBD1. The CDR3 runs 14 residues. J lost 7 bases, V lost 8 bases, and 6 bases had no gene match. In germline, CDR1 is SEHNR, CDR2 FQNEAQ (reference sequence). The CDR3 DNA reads TGTGCCAGCTCCTCCGGGACAGGGAATTCACCCCTCCACTTT. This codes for CASSSGTGNSPLHF.

CDR3 sequence: CASGTSGGIDTDTQYF. The CDR3 bases are TGTGCCAGCGGGACTAGCGGGGGGATTGACACAGATACGCAGTATTTT. This chain connects TRBV5-4 to TRBJ2-3; 15 positions match TRBD2. Germline CDR1 reads SGHNT; CDR2 reads YYREEE (reference sequence). The trim removed 7 bases at V and 2 bases at J, leaving 5 bases unmatched. CDR3 length equals 16 residues. Variable domain in full (rest from reference TRBV5-4 and TRBJ2-3): ETGVTQSPTHLIKTRGQQVTLRCSSQSGHNTVSWYQQALGQGPQFIFQYYREEENGRGNFPPRFSGLQFPNYSSELNVNALELDDSALYLCASGTSGGIDTDTQYFGPGTRLTVL.

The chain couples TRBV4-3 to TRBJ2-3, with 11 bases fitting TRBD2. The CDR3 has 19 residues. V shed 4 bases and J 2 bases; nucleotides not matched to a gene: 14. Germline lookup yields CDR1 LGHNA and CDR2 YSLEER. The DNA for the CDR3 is TGCGCCAGCAGCCGCGCGGGAGTAGCGGGAGGGTTCGTCACAGATACGCAGTATTTT. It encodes CASSRAGVAGGFVTDTQYF.

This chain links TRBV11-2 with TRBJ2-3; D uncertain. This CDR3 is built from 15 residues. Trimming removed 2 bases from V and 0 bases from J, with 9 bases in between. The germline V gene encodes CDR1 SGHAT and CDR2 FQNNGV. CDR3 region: CASSLSAASTDTQYF. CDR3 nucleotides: TGTGCCAGCAGCTTAAGCGCAGCGAGCACAGATACGCAGTATTTT. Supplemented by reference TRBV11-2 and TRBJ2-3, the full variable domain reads EAGVAQSPRYKIIEKRQSVAFWCNPISGHATLYWYQQILGQGPKLLIQFQNNGVVDDSQLPKDRFSAERLKGVDSTLKIQPAKLEDSAVYLCASSLSAASTDTQYFGPGTRLTVL.

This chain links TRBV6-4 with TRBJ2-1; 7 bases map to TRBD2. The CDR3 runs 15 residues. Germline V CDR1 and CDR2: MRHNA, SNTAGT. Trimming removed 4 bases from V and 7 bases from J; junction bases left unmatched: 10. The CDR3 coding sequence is TGTGCCAGCAGTGTGTTGGCGGGAGCGTGGAATGAGCAGTTCTTC. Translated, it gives CASSVLAGAWNEQFF.

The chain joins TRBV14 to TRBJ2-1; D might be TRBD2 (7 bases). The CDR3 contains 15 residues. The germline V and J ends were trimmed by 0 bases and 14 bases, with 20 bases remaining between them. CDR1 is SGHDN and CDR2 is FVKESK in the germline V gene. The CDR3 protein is CASSQEVGGPSQEFF. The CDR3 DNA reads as TGTGCCAGCAGCCAAGAGGTGGGGGGGCCCTCTCAGGAGTTCTTC.

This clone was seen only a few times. The CDR3 reads CASRGAGAYSYEQYF. CDR3 nucleotides: TGCGCCAGCAGGGGAGCGGGAGCCTACTCCTACGAGCAGTACTTC. V and J are TRBV5-1 and TRBJ2-7; 8 bases are shared with TRBD2. V trimming: 5 bases; J trimming: 0 bases; junction bases outside the gene matches: 7. Per the germline V gene, CDR1 is SGHRS and CDR2 is YFSETQ. The CDR3 length is 15 residues.